The rows below give T cell receptor beta chains drawn from one sample of a study of shared clonotypes between healthy human individuals. Some clones are missing from TCRdb's copy, which holds only in-frame ones; the method was immunoSEQ multiplex PCR. Of more than 900,000 clones listed, 78% are singletons. The specimen sequenced was memory CD4+ T cells from PBMCs. These receptors were obtained from a man younger than 35 in good health. Some clones in this sample may be carry-over from other donors' samples. The CDR3 runs from the conserved cysteine through the conserved F or W. D genes are given only for firm matches. The size entry is marked missing in some rows and otherwise reads once, few, many or a size class.

cdr3_nt: TGTGCCAGCAGCTTAGTGCGGACCCGCACAGATACGCAGTATTTT
cdr3_aa: CASSLVRTRTDTQYF
v_call: TRBV7-2
clone_size: .
d_call: .
j_call: TRBJ2-3

cdr3_nt: TGTGCCAGCAGGGGAGATTCTGGAAACACCATATATTTT
cdr3_aa: CASRGDSGNTIYF
v_call: TRBV28
clone_size: .
d_call: .
j_call: TRBJ1-3

cdr3_nt: TGTGCCATCAGTGACCGGACAGGGGGCAATCAGCCCCAGCATTTT
cdr3_aa: CAISDRTGGNQPQHF
v_call: TRBV6-6
clone_size: .
d_call: TRBD1
j_call: TRBJ1-5

cdr3_nt: TGTGCCAGCAGCAGGAGACAGGGGAGGTGCGAGCAGTACTTC
cdr3_aa: CASSRRQGRCEQYF
v_call: TRBV21-1
clone_size: .
d_call: .
j_call: TRBJ2-7

cdr3_nt: TGTGCCAGCAGTTTAGCCGGGAAGAAACTCTACGAGCAGTACTTC
cdr3_aa: CASSLAGKKLYEQYF
v_call: TRBV28
clone_size: .
d_call: .
j_call: TRBJ2-7

cdr3_nt: TGTGCCAGCTCACCACCCGGGACTAGCGGATACAATGAGCAGTTCTTC
cdr3_aa: CASSPPGTSGYNEQFF
v_call: TRBV18
clone_size: .
d_call: TRBD2
j_call: TRBJ2-1

cdr3_nt: TGTGCCAGCAGTCAATTGCCGGGGAACTATGGCTACACCTTC
cdr3_aa: CASSQLPGNYGYTF
v_call: TRBV6-1
clone_size: .
d_call: .
j_call: TRBJ1-2

cdr3_nt: TGTGCCAGCAGTCAGGAGGCCATGGAGACCGGGGAGCTGTTTTTT
cdr3_aa: CASSQEAMETGELFF
v_call: TRBV6-4
clone_size: .
d_call: .
j_call: TRBJ2-2

cdr3_nt: TGTGCCAGCTCATCCCTCCTGGGTGAAAAACTGTTTTTT
cdr3_aa: CASSSLLGEKLFF
v_call: TRBV18
clone_size: many
d_call: .
j_call: TRBJ1-4

cdr3_nt: TGTGCCAGCAGTCTCTGGAGGGGGATGGAAGCTTTCTTT
cdr3_aa: CASSLWRGMEAFF
v_call: TRBV2
clone_size: .
d_call: .
j_call: TRBJ1-1

cdr3_nt: TGTGCCAGTTTAAGGGGGCTGAGCGGGGAGCTGTTTTTT
cdr3_aa: CASLRGLSGELFF
v_call: TRBV28
clone_size: once
d_call: TRBD1
j_call: TRBJ2-2

cdr3_nt: TGCAGCGTTGAATTACCGGGGAGGGAAAAACTGTTTTTT
cdr3_aa: CSVELPGREKLFF
v_call: TRBV29-1
clone_size: few
d_call: .
j_call: TRBJ1-4

cdr3_nt: TGTGCCAGCAGCGGAGCCTTGGCCTACTCCTACGAGCAGTACTTC
cdr3_aa: CASSGALAYSYEQYF
v_call: TRBV7-2
clone_size: .
d_call: .
j_call: TRBJ2-7

cdr3_nt: TGTGCCAGCAGCGTAGATGAGACTAGGGAGCAGTACTTC
cdr3_aa: CASSVDETREQYF
v_call: TRBV9
clone_size: .
d_call: .
j_call: TRBJ2-7

cdr3_nt: TGTGCCAGCAGCCCCGGGGGAGGAGAAGAAAAACTGTTTTTT
cdr3_aa: CASSPGGGEEKLFF
v_call: TRBV28
clone_size: .
d_call: .
j_call: TRBJ1-4

cdr3_nt: TGTGCCAGCAGCTTTACTCACCGAGGGGGTGGCTACACCTTC
cdr3_aa: CASSFTHRGGGYTF
v_call: TRBV5-4
clone_size: .
d_call: .
j_call: TRBJ1-2

cdr3_nt: TGTGCCAGCAGCTCCCGACAGGGAAAATCCCACGAGCAGTACTTC
cdr3_aa: CASSSRQGKSHEQYF
v_call: TRBV7-2
clone_size: .
d_call: TRBD1
j_call: TRBJ2-7

cdr3_nt: TGCAGCGTTGCTCAGGTAGCGGGGACCTACGAGCAGTACTTC
cdr3_aa: CSVAQVAGTYEQYF
v_call: TRBV29-1
clone_size: .
d_call: TRBD2
j_call: TRBJ2-7

cdr3_nt: TGTGCCAGCGGTGTATGGGGACCAGATACCTACGAGCAGTACTTC
cdr3_aa: CASGVWGPDTYEQYF
v_call: TRBV6-1
clone_size: .
d_call: .
j_call: TRBJ2-7

cdr3_nt: TGTGCCAGCAGTGGAGCCTGGCGGGAGGGCGATCATACGCAGTATTTT
cdr3_aa: CASSGAWREGDHTQYF
v_call: TRBV6-1
clone_size: .
d_call: TRBD2
j_call: TRBJ2-3

cdr3_nt: TGCAGTGCTAGAGTCCCCTACGAGCAGTACTTC
cdr3_aa: CSARVPYEQYF
v_call: TRBV20-1
clone_size: .
d_call: .
j_call: TRBJ2-7

cdr3_nt: TGTGCCAGCTCGCCTTCGACAGGGAATAATTCACCCCTCCACTTT
cdr3_aa: CASSPSTGNNSPLHF
v_call: TRBV18
clone_size: .
d_call: TRBD1
j_call: TRBJ1-6

cdr3_nt: TGCGCCAGCAGCTTGGGAGCGGGTGGCTCCTACGAGCAGTACTTC
cdr3_aa: CASSLGAGGSYEQYF
v_call: TRBV5-1
clone_size: .
d_call: .
j_call: TRBJ2-7

cdr3_nt: TGTGCCAGCAGGGCCCGGACCGGCACAGATACGCAGTATTTT
cdr3_aa: CASRARTGTDTQYF
v_call: TRBV2
clone_size: .
d_call: .
j_call: TRBJ2-3

cdr3_nt: TGCGCCAGCAGCTTGGGGGTCAGCTACGAGCAGTACTTC
cdr3_aa: CASSLGVSYEQYF
v_call: TRBV5-1
clone_size: .
d_call: .
j_call: TRBJ2-7

cdr3_nt: TGTGCCAGCAGACCACGGGGTCGAAACACTGAAGCTTTCTTT
cdr3_aa: CASRPRGRNTEAFF
v_call: TRBV5-4
clone_size: .
d_call: .
j_call: TRBJ1-1

cdr3_nt: TGTGCCAGCAGCTATAGGTTGGGGGGGAACAATCAGCCCCAGCATTTT
cdr3_aa: CASSYRLGGNNQPQHF
v_call: TRBV11-3
clone_size: .
d_call: .
j_call: TRBJ1-5

cdr3_nt: TGTGCCAGCTCACCGGGCGGGAGGCCAGAGACCCAGTACTTC
cdr3_aa: CASSPGGRPETQYF
v_call: TRBV18
clone_size: .
d_call: TRBD2
j_call: TRBJ2-5